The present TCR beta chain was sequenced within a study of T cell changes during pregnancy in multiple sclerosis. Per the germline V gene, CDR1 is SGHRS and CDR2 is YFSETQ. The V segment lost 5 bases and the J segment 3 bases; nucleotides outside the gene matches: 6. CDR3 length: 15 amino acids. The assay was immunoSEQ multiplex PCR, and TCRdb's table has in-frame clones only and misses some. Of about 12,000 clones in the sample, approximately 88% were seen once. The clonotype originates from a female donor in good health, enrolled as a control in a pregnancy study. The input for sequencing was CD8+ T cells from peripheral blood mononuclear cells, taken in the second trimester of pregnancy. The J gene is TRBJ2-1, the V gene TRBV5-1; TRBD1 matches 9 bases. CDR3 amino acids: CASSQSGQGYNEQFF. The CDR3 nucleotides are TGCGCCAGCAGTCAATCGGGACAGGGCTACAATGAGCAGTTCTTC.